The 11 T cell receptor beta chains in this list originate from one sample, sequenced in a study of blood T cell repertoires in COVID-19. Assay: immunoSEQ multiplex PCR; the TCRdb copy retains only in-frame clones and omits some. The repertoire includes a few hundred thousand clones, 85% to 90% of them detected once, and 3.5% sits in the top ten. Sequenced material: PBMCs or T cells enriched from blood (not recorded which). The receptors stem from a woman aged 18-29 years in a cohort exposed to, infected with or recovered from COVID-19 (not recorded which).

The rearrangement joins TRBV10-3 to TRBJ1-5; D remains ambiguous. Germline loops: CDR1 ENHRY, CDR2 SYGVKD. The CDR3 extends over 16 amino acids. The V gene lost 0 bases and the J gene lost 2 bases, with 11 bases spanning the gap. CDR3 sequence (DNA): TGTGCCATCAGTGAGTCGGTCGGGGAGGGCAATCAGCCCCAGCATTTT. As protein: CAISESVGEGNQPQHF.

This chain links TRBV28 with TRBJ1-2; D gene ambiguous. Germline CDR1 reads MDHEN; CDR2 reads SYDVKM. V lost 3 bases and J 6 bases, leaving 8 bases between the germline ends. The CDR3 runs 12 residues. CDR3 nucleotide sequence: TGTGCCAGCAGTTTTCCGGGTAATGGCTACACCTTC. Translated, it gives CASSFPGNGYTF.

The chain employs TRBV5-1 and TRBJ1-1; D remains unclear. The CDR3 covers 15 residues. Germline CDR1 is SGHRS and CDR2 is YFSETQ. Trimming took 0 bases from V and 1 from J, leaving 10 bases between them. CDR3 in amino acids: CASSLEAGGNTEAFF. The CDR3 DNA sequence: TGCGCCAGCAGCTTGGAAGCAGGTGGGAACACTGAAGCTTTCTTT.

The rearrangement joins TRBV5-4 to TRBJ2-5; D is ambiguous. V was shortened by 1 base and J by 5 bases, with 6 bases between the two germline ends. The CDR3 is 12 amino acids. CDR1 and CDR2 (germline): SGHNT, YYREEE (reference sequence). CDR3 region: CASSLPYETQYF. CDR3 nucleotides: TGTGCCAGCAGCTTGCCCTACGAGACCCAGTACTTC.

This chain links TRBV29-1 with TRBJ1-1; 12 bases map to TRBD1. CDR3 size: 14 residues. V shed 3 bases, J shed 7 bases, and the junction held 6 bases outside the gene matches. Per the germline V gene, CDR1 is SQVTM and CDR2 is ANQGSEA. Here the CDR3 DNA reads TGCAGCGTTGACTCGGGACAGGGGGCAAATGAAGCTTTCTTT. Translating gives CSVDSGQGANEAFF.

This chain links TRBV24-1 with TRBJ2-5, with TRBD2 matching over 10 bases. CDR1 KGHDR and CDR2 SFDVKD come from the germline V gene. V shed 4 bases and J 4 bases; nucleotides not matched to a gene: 8. The CDR3 is 16 residues long. The CDR3 DNA sequence: TGTGCCACCAGTGACCGTTCAGCGGGGGGGGGAGAGACCCAGTACTTC. Amino acids: CATSDRSAGGGETQYF.

The CDR3 here is CASSPLGSGPWDEQFF. In DNA form, the CDR3 reads TGCGCCAGCAGCCCCCTGGGGAGCGGCCCCTGGGATGAGCAGTTCTTC. The chain uses TRBV5-1 and TRBJ2-1, with D tentatively TRBD2 (5 bases). From germline, CDR1 is SGHRS and CDR2 YFSETQ. V was clipped by 4 bases and J by 8 bases, with 22 bases between them. This CDR3 is built from 16 residues.

The V call is TRBV9, the J call TRBJ1-1; D uncertain. Trimming shortened V by 0 bases and J by 5 bases, and 14 bases separated the two germline ends. The CDR3 runs to 15 residues. The germline gives CDR1 SGDLS, CDR2 YYNGEE. The chain's CDR3 is CASSVVDFEETEAFF. The CDR3 bases are TGTGCCAGCAGCGTAGTTGACTTCGAGGAAACTGAAGCTTTCTTT.

The chain couples TRBV6-2 or TRBV6-3 to TRBJ2-7; TRBD2 agrees at 10 bases. The germline CDR1 and CDR2 sequences are MNHEY and SVGEGT. V gave up 2 bases and J gave up 1 base; unmatched junction bases: 8. CDR3 length: 17 amino acids. CDR3 in DNA: TGTGCCAGCAGTTACCCCCATCTAGCGGGGGAATCCTACGAGCAGTACTTC. The encoded protein is CASSYPHLAGESYEQYF.

The chain has TRBV19 and TRBJ1-5; 8 bases agree with TRBD1. With V trimmed by 4 bases and J by 5 bases, 10 bases remained unmatched. The CDR3 consists of 16 residues. The germline V gene has CDR1 LNHDA and CDR2 SQIVND (reference sequence). The CDR3 sequence is CASSKQGVRFYQPQHF. CDR3 coding DNA: TGTGCCAGTAGTAAACAGGGGGTCAGGTTCTATCAGCCCCAGCATTTT. Looking up the rest from reference TRBV19 and TRBJ1-5 gives the full variable domain: DGGITQSPKYLFRKEGQNVTLSCEQNLNHDAMYWYRQDPGQGLRLIYYSQIVNDFQKGDIAEGYSVSREKKESFPLTVTSAQKNPTAFYLCASSKQGVRFYQPQHFGDGTRLSIL.

This clone was found once. The rearrangement uses TRBV18 and TRBJ1-6; possibly TRBD1 for D (5 bases). This CDR3 has 13 residues. CDR1 is KGHSH and CDR2 is LQKENI in the germline V gene. V was trimmed by 4 bases and J by 7 bases, leaving 8 bases between them. CDR3 bases: TGTGCCAGCTCACGGGGGGAAAATTCACCCCTCCACTTT. Its translation is CASSRGENSPLHF.